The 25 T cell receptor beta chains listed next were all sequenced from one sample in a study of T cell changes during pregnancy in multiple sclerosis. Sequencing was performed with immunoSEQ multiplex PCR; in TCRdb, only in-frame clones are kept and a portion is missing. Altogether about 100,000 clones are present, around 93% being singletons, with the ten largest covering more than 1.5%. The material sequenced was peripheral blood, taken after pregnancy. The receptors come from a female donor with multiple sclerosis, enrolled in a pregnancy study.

CDR3 amino acids: CASRRTGVNTIYF. The CDR3 DNA sequence: TGTGCCAGTAGGAGGACAGGGGTCAACACCATATATTTT. The V call is TRBV19, the J call TRBJ1-3, with 9 bases matching TRBD1. From germline, CDR1 is LNHDA and CDR2 SQIVND (reference sequence). The CDR3 contains 13 residues. V lost 6 bases to trimming and J lost 7 bases; unmatched junction nucleotides: 4. Filled out from reference TRBV19 and TRBJ1-3, the complete variable domain reads DGGITQSPKYLFRKEGQNVTLSCEQNLNHDAMYWYRQDPGQGLRLIYYSQIVNDFQKGDIAEGYSVSREKKESFPLTVTSAQKNPTAFYLCASRRTGVNTIYFGEGSWLTVV.

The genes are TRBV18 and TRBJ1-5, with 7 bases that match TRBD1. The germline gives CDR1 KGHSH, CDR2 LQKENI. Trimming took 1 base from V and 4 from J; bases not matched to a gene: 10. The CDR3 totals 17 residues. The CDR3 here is CASSPLGTAFSNQPQHF. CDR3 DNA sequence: TGTGCCAGCTCACCACTAGGGACAGCGTTTTCTAATCAGCCCCAGCATTTT.

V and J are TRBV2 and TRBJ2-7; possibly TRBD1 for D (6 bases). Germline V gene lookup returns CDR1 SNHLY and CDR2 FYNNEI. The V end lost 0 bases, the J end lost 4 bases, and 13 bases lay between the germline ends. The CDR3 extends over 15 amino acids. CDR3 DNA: TGTGCCAGCAGTGAAGCACAGGGATCGTGGTACGAGCAGTACTTC. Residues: CASSEAQGSWYEQYF.

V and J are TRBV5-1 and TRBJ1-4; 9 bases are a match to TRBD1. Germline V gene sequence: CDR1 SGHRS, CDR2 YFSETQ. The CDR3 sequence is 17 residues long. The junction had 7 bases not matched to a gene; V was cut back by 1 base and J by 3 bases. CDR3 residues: CASSLSRDRDPNEKLFF. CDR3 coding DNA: TGCGCCAGCAGCTTGTCCCGGGACAGGGACCCTAATGAAAAACTGTTTTTT.

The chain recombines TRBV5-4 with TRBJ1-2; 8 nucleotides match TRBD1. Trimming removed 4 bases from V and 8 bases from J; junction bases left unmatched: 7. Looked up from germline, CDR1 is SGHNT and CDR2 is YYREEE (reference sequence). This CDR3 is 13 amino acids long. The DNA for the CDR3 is TGTGCCAGCAGCCAAGGACAGGGTGGAGGCTACACCTTC. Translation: CASSQGQGGGYTF.

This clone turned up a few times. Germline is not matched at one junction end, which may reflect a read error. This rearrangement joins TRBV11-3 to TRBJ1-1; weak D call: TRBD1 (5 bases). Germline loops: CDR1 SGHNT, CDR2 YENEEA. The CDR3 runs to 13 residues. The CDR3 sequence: CASSLEGNAEAFF. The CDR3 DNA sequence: TGTGCCAGCAGCCTGGAGGGGAACGCTGAAGCTTTCTTT.

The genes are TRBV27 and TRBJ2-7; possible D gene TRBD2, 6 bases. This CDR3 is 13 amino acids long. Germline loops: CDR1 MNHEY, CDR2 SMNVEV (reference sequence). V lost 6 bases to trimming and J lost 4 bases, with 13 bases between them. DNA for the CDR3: TGTGCCAGCAGCCCCCCCAGCGGGTACGAGCAGTACTTC. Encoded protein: CASSPPSGYEQYF.

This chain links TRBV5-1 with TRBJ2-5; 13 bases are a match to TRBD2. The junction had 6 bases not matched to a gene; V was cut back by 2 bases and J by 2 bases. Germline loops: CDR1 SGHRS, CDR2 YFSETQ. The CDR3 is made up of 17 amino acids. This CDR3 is CASSFLGLAGAQETQYF. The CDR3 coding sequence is TGCGCCAGCAGCTTTCTTGGACTAGCGGGGGCACAAGAGACCCAGTACTTC.

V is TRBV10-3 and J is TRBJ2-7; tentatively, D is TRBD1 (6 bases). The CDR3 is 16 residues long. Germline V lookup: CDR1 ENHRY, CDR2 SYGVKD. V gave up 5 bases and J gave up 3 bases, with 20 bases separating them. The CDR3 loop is CAISINRGGQFYEQYF. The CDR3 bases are TGTGCCATCAGTATCAACCGAGGGGGACAATTCTACGAGCAGTACTTC.

The CDR3 region has the DNA TGCGCCAGCAGCTTGGAGTCCGGGGTCGGTGTTTACGAGCAGTACTTC. Translated, it gives CASSLESGVGVYEQYF. The chain has TRBV5-1 and TRBJ2-7; D might be TRBD2 (5 bases). V lost 0 bases and J 4 bases, leaving 17 bases between the germline ends. There are 16 residues in the CDR3. The germline CDR1 and CDR2 sequences are SGHRS and YFSETQ.

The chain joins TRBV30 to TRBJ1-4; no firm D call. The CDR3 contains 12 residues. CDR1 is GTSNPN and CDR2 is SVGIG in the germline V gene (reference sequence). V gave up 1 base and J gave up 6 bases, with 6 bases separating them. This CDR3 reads CAWSESDEKLFF. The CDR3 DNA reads TGTGCCTGGAGTGAGAGCGATGAAAAACTGTTTTTT.

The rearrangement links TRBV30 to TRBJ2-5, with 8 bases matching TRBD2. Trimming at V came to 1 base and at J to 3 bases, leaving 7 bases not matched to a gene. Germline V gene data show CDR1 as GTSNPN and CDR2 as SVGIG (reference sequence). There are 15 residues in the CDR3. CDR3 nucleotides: TGTGCCTGGAGTGCGATAGCGGGGTGGGAAGAGACCCAGTACTTC. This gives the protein CAWSAIAGWEETQYF.

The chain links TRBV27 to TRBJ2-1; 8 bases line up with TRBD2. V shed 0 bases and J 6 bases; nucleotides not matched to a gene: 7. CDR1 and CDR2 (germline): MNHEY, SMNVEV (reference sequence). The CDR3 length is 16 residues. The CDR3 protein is CASSLSSGLGTNEQFF. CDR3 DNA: TGTGCCAGCAGTTTATCGTCGGGACTAGGGACCAATGAGCAGTTCTTC.

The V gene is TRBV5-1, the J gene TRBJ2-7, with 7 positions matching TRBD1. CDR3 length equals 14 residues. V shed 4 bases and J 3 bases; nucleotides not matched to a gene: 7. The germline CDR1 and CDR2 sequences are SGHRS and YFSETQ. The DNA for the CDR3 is TGCGCCAGCAGCGTAAAGACAGGGTTCTACGAGCAGTACTTC. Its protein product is CASSVKTGFYEQYF.

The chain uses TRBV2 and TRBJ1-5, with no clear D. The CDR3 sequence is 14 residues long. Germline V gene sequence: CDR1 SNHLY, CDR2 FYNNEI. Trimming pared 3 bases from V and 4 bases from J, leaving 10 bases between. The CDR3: CASSDGHGNQPQHF. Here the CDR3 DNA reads TGTGCCAGCAGTGATGGGCACGGAAATCAGCCCCAGCATTTT. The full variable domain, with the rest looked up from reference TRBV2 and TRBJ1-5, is EPEVTQTPSHQVTQMGQEVILRCVPISNHLYFYWYRQILGQKVEFLVSFYNNEISEKSEIFDDQFSVERPDGSNFTLKIRSTKLEDSAMYFCASSDGHGNQPQHFGDGTRLSIL.

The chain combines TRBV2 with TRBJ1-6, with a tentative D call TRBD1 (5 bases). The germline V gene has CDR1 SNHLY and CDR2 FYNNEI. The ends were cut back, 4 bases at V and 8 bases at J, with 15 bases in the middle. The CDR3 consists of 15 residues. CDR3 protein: CASSVGQGGYSPLHF. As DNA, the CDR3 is TGTGCCAGCAGTGTAGGTCAGGGAGGCTATTCACCCCTCCACTTT. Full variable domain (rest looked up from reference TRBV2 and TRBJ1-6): EPEVTQTPSHQVTQMGQEVILRCVPISNHLYFYWYRQILGQKVEFLVSFYNNEISEKSEIFDDQFSVERPDGSNFTLKIRSTKLEDSAMYFCASSVGQGGYSPLHFGNGTRLTVT.

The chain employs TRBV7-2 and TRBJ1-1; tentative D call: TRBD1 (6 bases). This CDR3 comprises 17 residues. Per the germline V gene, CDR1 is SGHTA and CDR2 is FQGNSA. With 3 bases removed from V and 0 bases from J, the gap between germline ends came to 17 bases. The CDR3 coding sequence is TGTGCCAGCAGCTTTTTACAGGGACCCTTTATGAACACTGAAGCTTTCTTT. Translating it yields CASSFLQGPFMNTEAFF.

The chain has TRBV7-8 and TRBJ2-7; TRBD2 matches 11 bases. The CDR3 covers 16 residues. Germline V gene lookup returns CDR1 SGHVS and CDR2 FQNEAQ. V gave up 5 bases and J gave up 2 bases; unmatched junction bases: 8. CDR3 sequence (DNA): TGTGCCAGCAGCCAGGGGCTAGCGGGGGGAACCTACGAGCAGTACTTC. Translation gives CASSQGLAGGTYEQYF.

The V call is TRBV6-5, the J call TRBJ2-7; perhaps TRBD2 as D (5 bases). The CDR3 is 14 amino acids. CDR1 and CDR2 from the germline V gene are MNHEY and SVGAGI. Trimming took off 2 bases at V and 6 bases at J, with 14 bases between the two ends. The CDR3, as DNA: TGTGCCAGCAGTTACGGGGAGACCTGGAGCGAGCAGTACTTC. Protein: CASSYGETWSEQYF.

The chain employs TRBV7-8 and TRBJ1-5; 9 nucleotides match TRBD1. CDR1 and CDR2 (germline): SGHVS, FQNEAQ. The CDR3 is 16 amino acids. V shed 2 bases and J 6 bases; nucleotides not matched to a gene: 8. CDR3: CASSLWTGDLSQPQHF. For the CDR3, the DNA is TGTGCCAGCAGCTTATGGACAGGGGATCTCAGTCAGCCCCAGCATTTT.

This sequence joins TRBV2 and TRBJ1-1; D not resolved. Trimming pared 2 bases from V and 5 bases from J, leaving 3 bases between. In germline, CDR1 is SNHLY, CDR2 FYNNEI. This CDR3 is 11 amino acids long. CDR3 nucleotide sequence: TGTGCCAGCAGTGAACAAACTGAAGCTTTCTTT. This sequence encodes CASSEQTEAFF.

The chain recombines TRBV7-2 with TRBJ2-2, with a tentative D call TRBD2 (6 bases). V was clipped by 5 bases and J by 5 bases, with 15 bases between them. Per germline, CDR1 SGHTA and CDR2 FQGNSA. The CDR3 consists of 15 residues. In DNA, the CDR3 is TGTGCCAGCAGCCAGGAGGGCCGGGCGACCGGGGAGCTGTTTTTT. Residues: CASSQEGRATGELFF.

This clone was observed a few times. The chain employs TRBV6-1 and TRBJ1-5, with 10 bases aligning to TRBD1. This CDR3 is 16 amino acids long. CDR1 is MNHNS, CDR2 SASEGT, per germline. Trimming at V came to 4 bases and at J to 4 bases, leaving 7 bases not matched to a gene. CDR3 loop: CASSGPGQGSNQPQHF. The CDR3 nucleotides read TGTGCCAGCAGTGGACCGGGACAGGGGTCAAATCAGCCCCAGCATTTT.

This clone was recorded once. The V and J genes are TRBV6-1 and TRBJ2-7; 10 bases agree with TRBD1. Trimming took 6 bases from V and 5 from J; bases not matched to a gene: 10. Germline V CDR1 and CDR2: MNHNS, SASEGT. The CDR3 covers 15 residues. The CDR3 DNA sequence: TGTGCCAGCAGGGGTTGGACAGGGGGACCTAACGAGCAGTACTTC. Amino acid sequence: CASRGWTGGPNEQYF.

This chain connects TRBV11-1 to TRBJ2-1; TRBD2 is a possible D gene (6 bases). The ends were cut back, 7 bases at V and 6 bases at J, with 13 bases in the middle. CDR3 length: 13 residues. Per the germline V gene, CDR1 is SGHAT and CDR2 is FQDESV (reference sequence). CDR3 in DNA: TGTGCCAGCATGGTTGGCGGGACCAATGAGCAGTTCTTC. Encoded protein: CASMVGGTNEQFF.